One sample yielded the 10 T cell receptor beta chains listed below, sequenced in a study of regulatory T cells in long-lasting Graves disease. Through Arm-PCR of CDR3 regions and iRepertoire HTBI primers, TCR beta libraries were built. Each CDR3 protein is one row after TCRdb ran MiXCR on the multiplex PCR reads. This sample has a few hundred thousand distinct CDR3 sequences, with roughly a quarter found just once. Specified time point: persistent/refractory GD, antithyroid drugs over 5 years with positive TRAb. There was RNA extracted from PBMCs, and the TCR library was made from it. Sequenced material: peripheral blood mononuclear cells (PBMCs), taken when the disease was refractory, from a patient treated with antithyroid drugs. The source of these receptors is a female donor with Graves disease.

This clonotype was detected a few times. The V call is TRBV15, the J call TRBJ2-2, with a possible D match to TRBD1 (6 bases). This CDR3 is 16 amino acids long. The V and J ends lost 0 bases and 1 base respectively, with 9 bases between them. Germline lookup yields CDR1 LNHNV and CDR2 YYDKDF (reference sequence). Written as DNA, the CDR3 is TGTGCCACCAGCAGAGATGGACAGCTGAACACCGGGGAGCTGTTTTTT. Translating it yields CATSRDGQLNTGELFF. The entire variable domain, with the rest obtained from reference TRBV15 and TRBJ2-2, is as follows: DAMVIQNPRYQVTQFGKPVTLSCSQTLNHNVMYWYQQKSSQAPKLLFHYYDKDFNNEADTPDNFQSRRPNTSFCFLDIRSPGLGDTAMYLCATSRDGQLNTGELFFGEGSRLTVL.

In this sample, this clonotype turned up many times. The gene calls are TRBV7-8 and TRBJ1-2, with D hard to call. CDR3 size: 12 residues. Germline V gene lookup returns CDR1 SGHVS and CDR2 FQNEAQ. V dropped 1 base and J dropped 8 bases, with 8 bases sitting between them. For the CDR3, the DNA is TGTGCCAGCAGCTTAGAGTGGGAAGGCTACACCTTC. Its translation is CASSLEWEGYTF.

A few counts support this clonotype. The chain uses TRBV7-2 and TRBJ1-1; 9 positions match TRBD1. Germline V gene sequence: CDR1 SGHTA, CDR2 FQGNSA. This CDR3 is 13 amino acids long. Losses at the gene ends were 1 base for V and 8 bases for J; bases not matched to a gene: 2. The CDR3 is CASSLGDRVEAFF. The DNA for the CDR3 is TGTGCCAGCAGCTTAGGGGACAGGGTAGAAGCTTTCTTT.

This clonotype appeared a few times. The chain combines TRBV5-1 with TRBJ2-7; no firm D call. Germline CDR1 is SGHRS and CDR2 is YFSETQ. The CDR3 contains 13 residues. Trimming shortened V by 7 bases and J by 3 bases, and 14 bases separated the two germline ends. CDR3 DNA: TGCGCCAGCGGGGTAACGGGCGTCTACGAGCAGTACTTC. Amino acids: CASGVTGVYEQYF.

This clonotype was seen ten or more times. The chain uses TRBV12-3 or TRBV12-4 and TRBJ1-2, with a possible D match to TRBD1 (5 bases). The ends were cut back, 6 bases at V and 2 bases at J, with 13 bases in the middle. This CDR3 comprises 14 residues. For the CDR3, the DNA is TGTGCCAGCAGCCAGGCAGGGTCGAACTATGGCTACACCTTC. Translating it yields CASSQAGSNYGYTF.

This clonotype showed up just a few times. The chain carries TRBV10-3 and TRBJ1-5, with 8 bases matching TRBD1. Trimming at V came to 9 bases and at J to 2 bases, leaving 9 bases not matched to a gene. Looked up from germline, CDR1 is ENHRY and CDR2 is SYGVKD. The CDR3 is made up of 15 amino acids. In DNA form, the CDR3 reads TGTGCCATTAGTCCAGGGGGCGTCGGCAATCAGCCCCAGCATTTT. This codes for CAISPGGVGNQPQHF.

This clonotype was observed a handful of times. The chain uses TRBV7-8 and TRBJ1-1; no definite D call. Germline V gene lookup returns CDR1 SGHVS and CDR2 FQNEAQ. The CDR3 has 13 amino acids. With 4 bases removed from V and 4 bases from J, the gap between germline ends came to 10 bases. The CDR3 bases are TGTGCCAGCAGCTCAATCCGGGGCACTGAAGCTTTCTTT. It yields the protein CASSSIRGTEAFF. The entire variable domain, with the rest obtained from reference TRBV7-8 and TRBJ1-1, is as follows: GAGVSQSPRYKVAKRGQDVALRCDPISGHVSLFWYQQALGQGPEFLTYFQNEAQLDKSGLPSDRFFAERPEGSVSTLKIQRTQQEDSAVYLCASSSIRGTEAFFGQGTRLTVV.

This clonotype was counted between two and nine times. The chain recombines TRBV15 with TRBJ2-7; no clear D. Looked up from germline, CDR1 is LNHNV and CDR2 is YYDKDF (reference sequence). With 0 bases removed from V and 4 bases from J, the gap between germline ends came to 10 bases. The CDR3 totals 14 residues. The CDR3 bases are TGTGCCACCAGCAGAGATCGGAAGGGATACGAGCAGTACTTC. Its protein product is CATSRDRKGYEQYF. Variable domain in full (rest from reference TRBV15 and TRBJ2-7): DAMVIQNPRYQVTQFGKPVTLSCSQTLNHNVMYWYQQKSSQAPKLLFHYYDKDFNNEADTPDNFQSRRPNTSFCFLDIRSPGLGDTAMYLCATSRDRKGYEQYFGPGTRLTVT.

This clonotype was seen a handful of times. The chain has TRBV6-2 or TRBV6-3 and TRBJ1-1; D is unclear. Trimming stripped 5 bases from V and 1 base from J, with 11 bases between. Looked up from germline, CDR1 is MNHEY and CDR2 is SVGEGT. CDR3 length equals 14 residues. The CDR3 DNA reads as TGTGCCAGCAGTAATGACGGTAGGAACACTGAAGCTTTCTTT. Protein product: CASSNDGRNTEAFF.

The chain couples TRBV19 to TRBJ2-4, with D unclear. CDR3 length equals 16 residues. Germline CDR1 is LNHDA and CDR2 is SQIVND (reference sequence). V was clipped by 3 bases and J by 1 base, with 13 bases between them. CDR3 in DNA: TGTGCCAGTAGTATTAGGTGGACCCAGGCCAAAAACATTCAGTACTTC. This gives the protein CASSIRWTQAKNIQYF.